These 11 T cell receptor beta chains were sequenced from one sample in a study of shared clonotypes between healthy human individuals (dated by TCRdb to about 2020). Library generation was performed with the immunoSEQ multiplex PCR assay. TCRdb took over this immuneACCESS table, retaining in-frame rearrangements with V and J assigned. Such tables are incomplete; in checked studies, under half of the missing clones stem from an unresolved V gene, and the remainder is unexplained. Counted in this sample were about 680,000 clones; roughly 78% of them appeared once. The ten largest clones take up under 2% of the sample. The sequencing sample was made of memory CD4+ T cells sorted from blood. Interpreted using the paper, the cell subset or site label stands for: CD45RA-negative fraction. These receptors all stem from a woman under 40 in good health.

This clone showed up many times. The J gene is TRBJ1-5, the V gene TRBV28; TRBD1 agrees at 8 bases. The CDR3 sequence is 15 residues long. Germline V CDR1 and CDR2: MDHEN, SYDVKM. V was pared by 6 bases and J by 6 bases, with 10 bases of the junction left unmatched. CDR3 sequence: CASRTSDRVGQPQHF. For the CDR3, the DNA is TGTGCCAGCAGGACCTCGGACAGGGTCGGTCAGCCCCAGCATTTT.

The chain links TRBV5-1 to TRBJ2-3, with 8 bases that match TRBD1. V shed 7 bases and J 3 bases; nucleotides not matched to a gene: 10. The CDR3 spans 15 residues. In germline, CDR1 is SGHRS, CDR2 YFSETQ. CDR3 protein: CASGTGYGGTDTQYF. The CDR3, as DNA: TGCGCCAGCGGGACAGGTTATGGAGGGACAGATACGCAGTATTTT.

The rearrangement joins TRBV28 to TRBJ2-7, with D maybe TRBD2 (7 bases). Germline assignment: CDR1 MDHEN and CDR2 SYDVKM. V dropped 3 bases and J dropped 3 bases, with 27 bases sitting between them. CDR3 length: 19 residues. Here the CDR3 reads CASSLGRLKTRGLYYEQYF. For the CDR3, the DNA is TGTGCCAGCAGTTTGGGCCGACTGAAAACCAGGGGACTATACTACGAGCAGTACTTC.

In this sample, this clone turned up many times. In nucleotides, the CDR3 is TGTGCCAGCAACGAAGCGGTATATAGCAATCAGCCCCAGCATTTT. This encodes CASNEAVYSNQPQHF. This rearrangement joins TRBV28 to TRBJ1-5; D unclear. With 7 bases removed from V and 0 bases from J, the gap between germline ends came to 13 bases. The CDR3 runs 15 residues. CDR1 and CDR2 (germline): MDHEN, SYDVKM. Filled out from reference TRBV28 and TRBJ1-5, the complete variable domain reads DVKVTQSSRYLVKRTGEKVFLECVQDMDHENMFWYRQDPGLGLRLIYFSYDVKMKEKGDIPEGYSVSREKKERFSLILESASTNQTSMYLCASNEAVYSNQPQHFGDGTRLSIL.

The chain links TRBV28 to TRBJ2-7; perhaps TRBD2 as D (5 bases). From germline, CDR1 is MDHEN and CDR2 SYDVKM. The CDR3 sequence is 13 residues long. V was trimmed by 5 bases and J by 1 base, leaving 9 bases between them. Written as DNA, the CDR3 is TGTGCCAGCAGTCCCTGGGAGTCCTACGAGCAGTACTTC. Encoded protein: CASSPWESYEQYF. Drawing the rest from reference TRBV28 and TRBJ2-7, the complete variable domain is DVKVTQSSRYLVKRTGEKVFLECVQDMDHENMFWYRQDPGLGLRLIYFSYDVKMKEKGDIPEGYSVSREKKERFSLILESASTNQTSMYLCASSPWESYEQYFGPGTRLTVT.

As for this clone: Additional DNA sequences in this sample encode the identical CDR3. The V and J genes are TRBV6-1 and TRBJ1-3; no definite D call. Trimming took 0 bases from V and 1 from J, leaving 4 bases between them. Germline loops: CDR1 MNHNS, CDR2 SASEGT. The CDR3 loop spans 14 amino acids. As DNA, the CDR3 is TGTGCCAGCAGTGAAGCGGGGTCTGGAAACACCATATATTTT. This gives the protein CASSEAGSGNTIYF.

The gene calls are TRBV28 and TRBJ1-5, with 7 bases aligning to TRBD1. The CDR3 is made up of 17 amino acids. V was clipped by 3 bases and J by 6 bases; unmatched bases: 14. Germline-derived CDR1 and CDR2 are MDHEN and SYDVKM. In DNA, the CDR3 is TGTGCCAGCAGTTTTAGTTTCAGGAGGGGGCAAAGTCAGCCCCAGCATTTT. This gives the protein CASSFSFRRGQSQPQHF.

As for this clone: The same CDR3 can be traced to other DNA sequences in this sample. The chain links TRBV5-1 to TRBJ2-5; 11 bases agree with TRBD1. CDR1 and CDR2 (germline): SGHRS, YFSETQ. V dropped 3 bases and J dropped 5; count of bases not matched to a gene: 6. This CDR3 comprises 15 residues. CDR3 DNA sequence: TGCGCCAGCAGCTCAGGACAGGGGGCGCGGGAGACCCAGTACTTC. Protein sequence: CASSSGQGARETQYF.

The chain is built from TRBV18 and TRBJ2-1, with unresolved D. V lost 1 base and J lost 9, with 4 bases in between. The CDR3 has 11 amino acids. From germline, CDR1 is KGHSH and CDR2 LQKENI. The CDR3 DNA sequence: TGTGCCAGCTCACCACAGAGTGAGCAGTTCTTC. It yields the protein CASSPQSEQFF. Full variable domain (outside the CDR3, taken from reference TRBV18 and TRBJ2-1): NAGVMQNPRHLVRRRGQEARLRCSPMKGHSHVYWYRQLPEEGLKFMVYLQKENIIDESGMPKERFSAEFPKEGPSILRIQQVVRGDSAAYFCASSPQSEQFFGPGTRLTVL.

This chain uses TRBV5-1 with TRBJ2-7; D gene unclear. Germline CDR1 and CDR2: SGHRS and YFSETQ. The CDR3 runs to 14 residues. V was clipped by 4 bases and J by 3 bases, with 14 bases between them. CDR3 protein: CASSPGTANYEQYF. The CDR3 coding sequence is TGCGCCAGCAGCCCGGGTACGGCCAACTACGAGCAGTACTTC.

This chain joins TRBV9 and TRBJ2-3, with 9 bases lining up with TRBD2. V gave up 0 bases and J gave up 3 bases; unmatched junction bases: 8. Germline V gives CDR1 SGDLS, CDR2 YYNGEE. CDR3 length: 17 amino acids. In nucleotides, the CDR3 is TGTGCCAGCAGCGTAGGGGCGGCTAGCGGGGAGACAGATACGCAGTATTTT. It translates to CASSVGAASGETDTQYF.